A single sample gave rise to the 16 T cell receptor beta chains below, sequenced in a study of CD8+CD57+ T cells in acquired aplastic anemia (dated by TCRdb to the late 2010s). The sequencing machine was an Illumina HiSeq 2000. Genomic DNA was used as template for profiling of TCR beta VDJ combinations and CDR3 sequences. Through fastp at Q25 and MiXCR, TCRdb rebuilt clones from the public reads, retaining in-frame beta chains. A single entry per CDR3 protein holds the most common genes and DNA from its merged rows. For this sample there are a few hundred thousand distinct CDR3 sequences; about 37% appear just once. The ten largest clonotypes hold roughly 1.1% of the sample. Material for sequencing was sorted CD4+, CD8+, or CD8+CD57+ T cells (not recorded which) from PBMCs. These receptors were taken from a human donor in good health, serving as a control.

In its sample, this clonotype was seen a few times. The junction departs from germline at one end; a sequencing error may be responsible. This chain connects TRBV5-6 to TRBJ1-2, with D tentatively TRBD1 (6 bases). The CDR3 totals 15 residues. Germline V lookup: CDR1 SGHDT, CDR2 YYEEEE. The CDR3 region is CASSGGTRNFYGCTF. Here the CDR3 DNA reads TGTGCCAGCAGCGGGGGGACACGAAACTTCTATGGCTGCACCTTC.

The chain carries TRBV6-5 and TRBJ1-2, with D maybe TRBD1 (6 bases). V was clipped by 2 bases and J by 4 bases, with 14 bases between them. The CDR3 has 15 residues. Germline V gene sequence: CDR1 MNHEY, CDR2 SVGAGI. The CDR3 sequence is CASSYPGGASYGYTF. The CDR3 nucleotides are TGTGCCAGCAGTTACCCGGGGGGCGCGAGCTATGGCTACACCTTC.

V and J are TRBV10-2 and TRBJ1-1; D possibly corresponds to TRBD1 (5 bases). V was clipped by 0 bases and J by 4 bases, with 15 bases between them. The germline gives CDR1 WSHSY, CDR2 SAAADI. This CDR3 comprises 16 residues. The CDR3 DNA is TGCGCCAGCAGTGAGTCCGGGACGGCTGATGGCACTGAAGCTTTCTTT. Its protein is CASSESGTADGTEAFF.

The J gene is TRBJ2-7, the V gene TRBV10-3; weak D call: TRBD2 (6 bases). The length of the CDR3 is 15 residues. The V and J ends lost 3 bases and 3 bases respectively, with 15 bases between them. Germline V gives CDR1 ENHRY, CDR2 SYGVKD. The CDR3 loop reads CAISDGGKLHYEQYF. For the CDR3, the DNA is TGTGCCATCAGTGACGGCGGGAAATTACACTACGAGCAGTACTTC.

The chain combines TRBV12-3 or TRBV12-4 with TRBJ2-5; D gene uncertain. The CDR3 runs to 13 residues. Trimming took 5 bases from V and 2 from J, leaving 9 bases between them. CDR3 in amino acids: CASSAPAQETQYF. Written as DNA, the CDR3 is TGTGCCAGCAGTGCACCTGCTCAAGAGACCCAGTACTTC.

The rearrangement links TRBV25-1 to TRBJ2-1; 10 positions agree with TRBD2. Germline lookup yields CDR1 MGHDK and CDR2 SYGVNS. CDR3 length: 17 amino acids. V lost 3 bases to trimming and J lost 3 bases; unmatched junction nucleotides: 8. The CDR3 spells CASSDTSGIRLYNEQFF. CDR3 nucleotides: TGTGCCAGCAGTGATACTAGCGGGATACGGCTCTACAATGAGCAGTTCTTC.

This clonotype was counted between two and nine times. A clone one base away is much larger, so this may be a read error. V is TRBV7-2 and J is TRBJ1-2; 8 nucleotides line up with TRBD1. This CDR3 is 14 amino acids long. Germline V gives CDR1 SGHTA, CDR2 FQGNSA. CDR3 in amino acids: CASSLQGASYGYNF. The CDR3 DNA reads TGTGCCAGCAGTCTTCAGGGGGCAAGCTATGGCTACAACTTC.

This clonotype was seen ten or more times. The chain carries TRBV19 and TRBJ2-5; 7 bases fit TRBD2. V was pared by 1 base and J by 5 bases, with 7 bases of the junction left unmatched. Germline lookup yields CDR1 LNHDA and CDR2 SQIVND (reference sequence). This CDR3 has 15 residues. CDR3: CASSIVWGGRETQYF. The CDR3 DNA is TGTGCCAGTAGTATAGTTTGGGGGGGTCGCGAGACCCAGTACTTC.

The V and J genes are TRBV10-3 and TRBJ1-3; D is unresolved. V lost 6 bases, J lost 8 bases, and 14 bases lay in between. The CDR3 has 13 amino acids. Looked up from germline, CDR1 is ENHRY and CDR2 is SYGVKD. CDR3 amino acids: CAIRRSDGDTIYF. CDR3 sequence (DNA): TGTGCCATCAGGAGGTCTGATGGGGACACCATATATTTT.

The chain couples TRBV19 to TRBJ1-1; TRBD1 is a possible D gene (5 bases). The CDR3 runs to 14 residues. Germline CDR1 LNHDA, CDR2 SQIVND (reference sequence). The V and J ends lost 7 bases and 1 base respectively, with 13 bases between them. The CDR3, as DNA: TGTGCCAGTACGATAGGGGAACGGAACACTGAAGCTTTCTTT. It specifies CASTIGERNTEAFF.

The chain joins TRBV10-3 to TRBJ2-1; 9 nucleotides match TRBD1. The CDR3 length is 16 residues. Unmatched junction bases numbered 8, after V lost 1 base and J lost 7 bases. In germline, CDR1 is ENHRY, CDR2 SYGVKD. In DNA, the CDR3 is TGTGCCATCAGTGAGTTGGGACAGGGCGGATGGAATGAGCAGTTCTTC. Its translation is CAISELGQGGWNEQFF.

As concerns this clonotype: One end of the junction fails to match germline, which may point to a read error. This sequence joins TRBV2 and TRBJ1-5, with D hard to call. Germline lookup yields CDR1 SNHLY and CDR2 FYNNEI. CDR3 length equals 13 residues. Here the CDR3 reads CASSGGWNRPQHF. In DNA form, the CDR3 reads TGTGCCAGCAGTGGGGGTTGGAATCGGCCCCAGCATTTT.

The V and J genes are TRBV29-1 and TRBJ2-5, with D possibly TRBD1 on 6 matching bases. Per the germline V gene, CDR1 is SQVTM and CDR2 is ANQGSEA. With 7 bases removed from V and 5 bases from J, the gap between germline ends came to 17 bases. The CDR3 covers 13 residues. DNA of the CDR3: TGCAGCGGCCGGGACACCCCCTCGGAGACCCAGTACTTC. Translation gives CSGRDTPSETQYF.

This clonotype has just one count. J is TRBJ2-7 and V is TRBV15; 8 bases fit TRBD2. V lost 8 bases to trimming and J lost 5 bases; unmatched junction nucleotides: 8. The CDR3 loop spans 13 amino acids. Germline values: CDR1 LNHNV, CDR2 YYDKDF (reference sequence). CDR3 DNA: TGTGCCACCCAACGGGAGGGGGGTGACGAGCAGTACTTC. It is translated as CATQREGGDEQYF.

The sample holds a few counts of this clonotype. The genes are TRBV19 and TRBJ2-3; 8 nucleotides line up with TRBD2. The junction had 10 bases not matched to a gene; V was cut back by 4 bases and J by 4 bases. Germline V CDR1 and CDR2: LNHDA, SQIVND (reference sequence). The CDR3 loop spans 16 amino acids. CDR3 coding DNA: TGTGCCAGTAGTACCCAGACTAGCGCGGTTGCAGATACGCAGTATTTT. Protein sequence: CASSTQTSAVADTQYF.

This clonotype was detected ten times or more. The J gene is TRBJ1-2, the V gene TRBV5-1, with 7 bases fitting TRBD1. Germline V gene data show CDR1 as SGHRS and CDR2 as YFSETQ. With V trimmed by 1 base and J by 4 bases, 4 bases remained unmatched. This CDR3 region has 14 residues. The CDR3 region is CASSLQGGTYGYTF. Here the CDR3 DNA reads TGCGCCAGCAGCTTGCAAGGGGGCACCTATGGCTACACCTTC.